Below, one TCR beta chain is given with its context. Profiled with immunoSEQ multiplex PCR; TCRdb holds only in-frame clones, not every one. The sample lists about 36,000 clones; about 85% were seen once. The sample comes from a study of blood T cell repertoires in COVID-19. Across the whole study: Sample material is recorded as cDNA or gDNA derived from T cells, B-cell-depleted T cells, or PBMCs.

This clonotype originated in a man aged 45-65 years with active COVID-19. Sequencing was carried out using peripheral blood.

CDR3 coding DNA: TGTGCCAGTAGTATAGTCAGCGGGGGGGCCAATGAGCAGTTCTTC. It yields the protein CASSIVSGGANEQFF. This rearrangement joins TRBV19 to TRBJ2-1; 10 bases agree with TRBD2. This CDR3 region has 15 residues. Germline values: CDR1 LNHDA, CDR2 SQIVND (reference sequence). The junction had 3 bases not matched to a gene; V was cut back by 1 base and J by 6 bases.